This entry concerns a single T cell receptor beta chain. Its antigen remains unidentified. Sequencing used immunoSEQ multiplex PCR; TCRdb keeps in-frame clones, though not all of them. In the table there are fewer than 60,000 clones, around 81% of which are singletons. The data were obtained in a study of T cells in localized non-small cell lung cancer. Notes on the study in general: Detection in adjacent lung was observed for a median around 55 of the top 100 tumor clones. T cell clonality was highest in uninvolved adjacent lung, above tumor. Without multi-region sequencing, intratumor heterogeneity could not be excluded.

Trimming removed 0 bases from V and 6 bases from J, with 9 bases in between. The germline gives CDR1 WSHSY, CDR2 SAAADI. The CDR3 loop spans 14 amino acids. The receptor was derived from a female donor over 55 with stage II squamous cell lung carcinoma. The sample was peripheral blood, taken before any cancer treatment. The V gene is TRBV10-2, the J gene TRBJ1-5; D is undetermined. CDR3 amino acids: CASSESSKGQPQHF. The CDR3 DNA is TGCGCCAGCAGTGAGTCGAGTAAAGGTCAGCCCCAGCATTTT.